These T cell receptor beta chains were read from a single sample in a study of human T cells and chemical hapten exposure. MiXCR, applied by TCRdb to the RACE reads, yields one record per CDR3 protein. The sample has roughly 40,000 distinct CDR3 sequences, more than 9% seen once. The sequencing here drew on whole blood, taken in connection with sensitization to the hapten diphenylcyclopropenone (DPC). The receptors here all came from a woman aged 30 to 39 with alopecia areata. Some clones in this sample may be carry-over from other donors' samples. The CDR3 runs from the conserved cysteine through the conserved F or W. Each record gives: D gene, clone size, J gene, V gene, CDR3 protein, CDR3 DNA. A D gene is named only where the DNA matches it firmly. The size field is filled for only some rows; it gives once, few, many or a size class.

d_call: TRBD1
clone_size: many
j_call: TRBJ1-1
v_call: TRBV30
cdr3_aa: CAWSVQGPLNTEAFF
cdr3_nt: TGTGCCTGGAGTGTACAGGGGCCTTTGAACACTGAAGCTTTCTTT

d_call: NA
clone_size: NA
j_call: TRBJ2-3
v_call: TRBV30
cdr3_aa: CAWAGPTDTQYF
cdr3_nt: TGTGCCTGGGCGGGACCCACAGATACGCAGTATTTT

d_call: TRBD1
clone_size: NA
j_call: TRBJ2-2
v_call: TRBV5-4
cdr3_aa: CASSLYRGANTGELFF
cdr3_nt: TGTGCCAGCAGCTTGTACAGGGGGGCGAACACCGGGGAGCTGTTTTTT

d_call: TRBD1
clone_size: many
j_call: TRBJ2-5
v_call: TRBV12-3/TRBV12-4
cdr3_aa: CASSRGTGGETQYF
cdr3_nt: TGTGCCAGCAGCCGTGGGACAGGCGGTGAGACCCAGTACTTC

d_call: NA
clone_size: once
j_call: TRBJ1-1
v_call: TRBV6-1
cdr3_aa: CASSEKFNTEAFF
cdr3_nt: TGTGCCAGCAGTGAGAAGTTCAACACTGAAGCTTTCTTT

d_call: NA
clone_size: NA
j_call: TRBJ1-6
v_call: TRBV6-5
cdr3_aa: CASSRAGAYNSPLHF
cdr3_nt: TGTGCCAGCAGTCGGGCCGGAGCCTATAATTCACCCCTCCACTTT

d_call: NA
clone_size: few
j_call: TRBJ2-3
v_call: TRBV29-1
cdr3_aa: CSVMRGGGDTQYF
cdr3_nt: TGCAGCGTGATGAGAGGGGGGGGAGATACGCAGTATTTT

d_call: NA
clone_size: many
j_call: TRBJ2-6
v_call: TRBV20-1
cdr3_aa: CSARDGQVAGANVLTF
cdr3_nt: TGCAGTGCTAGAGATGGCCAGGTTGCTGGGGCCAACGTCCTGACTTTC

d_call: NA
clone_size: NA
j_call: TRBJ1-6
v_call: TRBV28
cdr3_aa: CASSLLGAGNSPLHF
cdr3_nt: TGTGCCAGCAGTTTATTGGGGGCAGGTAATTCACCCCTCCACTTT

d_call: TRBD2
clone_size: many
j_call: TRBJ2-5
v_call: TRBV24-1
cdr3_aa: CATSVSSGGGETQYF
cdr3_nt: TGTGCCACCAGTGTGTCCAGCGGGGGTGGTGAGACCCAGTACTTC

d_call: TRBD1
clone_size: many
j_call: TRBJ2-7
v_call: TRBV28
cdr3_aa: CASSLPGGSAEQYF
cdr3_nt: TGTGCCAGCAGCTTACCAGGGGGCTCGGCCGAGCAGTACTTC

d_call: TRBD1
clone_size: many
j_call: TRBJ1-5
v_call: TRBV27
cdr3_aa: CASSPGTGAAENQPQHF
cdr3_nt: TGTGCCAGCTCCCCCGGGACAGGGGCGGCGGAAAATCAGCCCCAGCATTTT

d_call: TRBD2
clone_size: NA
j_call: TRBJ2-7
v_call: TRBV5-5
cdr3_aa: CASTLREGLLFYEQYF
cdr3_nt: TGTGCCAGCACCTTGAGGGAGGGGCTACTATTCTACGAGCAGTACTTC

d_call: TRBD1
clone_size: once
j_call: TRBJ2-3
v_call: TRBV3-1
cdr3_aa: CASSQDHATGDHRTQNF
cdr3_nt: TGTGCCAGCAGCCAAGATCATGCGACAGGGGACCACAGGACGCAGAATTTT

d_call: NA
clone_size: NA
j_call: TRBJ2-5
v_call: TRBV7-2
cdr3_aa: CASSPGVAAPETQYF
cdr3_nt: TGTGCCAGCAGCCCCGGGGTAGCCGCCCCCGAGACCCAGTACTTC

d_call: TRBD2
clone_size: medium-sized
j_call: TRBJ2-3
v_call: TRBV20-1
cdr3_aa: CSARRTSGGTDTQYF
cdr3_nt: TGCAGTGCTAGAAGGACTAGCGGGGGAACAGATACGCAGTATTTT

d_call: NA
clone_size: NA
j_call: TRBJ1-1
v_call: TRBV6-5
cdr3_aa: CASRLSVGDEAFF
cdr3_nt: TGTGCCAGCAGATTGTCGGTGGGCGATGAAGCTTTCTTT

d_call: NA
clone_size: NA
j_call: TRBJ2-6
v_call: TRBV21-1
cdr3_aa: CASSRKGGHSLSGANVLTF
cdr3_nt: TGTGCCAGCAGCAGAAAGGGGGGCCACAGCCTCTCTGGGGCCAACGTCCTGACTTTC

d_call: NA
clone_size: few
j_call: TRBJ2-2
v_call: TRBV5-1
cdr3_aa: CASSLVLQNTGELFF
cdr3_nt: TGCGCCAGCAGCTTGGTTCTCCAAAACACCGGGGAGCTGTTTTTT

d_call: NA
clone_size: few
j_call: TRBJ2-7
v_call: TRBV11-2
cdr3_aa: CASSLNRYEQYF
cdr3_nt: TGTGCCAGCAGCTTAAATCGCTACGAGCAGTACTTC

d_call: NA
clone_size: NA
j_call: TRBJ2-3
v_call: TRBV15
cdr3_aa: CATSRGRDTQYF
cdr3_nt: TGTGCCACCAGCAGAGGAAGGGATACGCAGTATTTT

d_call: NA
clone_size: few
j_call: TRBJ2-5
v_call: TRBV24-1
cdr3_aa: CATSKRFETQYF
cdr3_nt: TGTGCCACCAGTAAAAGGTTCGAGACCCAGTACTTC

d_call: NA
clone_size: NA
j_call: TRBJ2-7
v_call: TRBV29-1
cdr3_aa: CSVVLRGRPYEQYF
cdr3_nt: TGCAGCGTTGTTTTAAGGGGCCGGCCCTACGAGCAGTACTTC

d_call: NA
clone_size: NA
j_call: TRBJ1-4
v_call: TRBV7-2
cdr3_aa: CASSLNGPLGSEKLFF
cdr3_nt: TGTGCCAGCAGCTTAAACGGACCCCTCGGGAGTGAAAAACTGTTTTTT

d_call: TRBD2
clone_size: many
j_call: TRBJ2-3
v_call: TRBV5-1
cdr3_aa: CASSLVGSGADTQYF
cdr3_nt: TGCGCCAGCAGCTTGGTCGGTAGCGGGGCAGATACGCAGTATTTT

d_call: NA
clone_size: NA
j_call: TRBJ2-7
v_call: TRBV27
cdr3_aa: CASSAGQLGDDEQYF
cdr3_nt: TGTGCCAGCAGTGCTGGACAACTTGGGGATGACGAGCAGTACTTC

d_call: TRBD2
clone_size: many
j_call: TRBJ2-3
v_call: TRBV18
cdr3_aa: CASSPSTSGGADTQYF
cdr3_nt: TGTGCCAGCTCACCGTCGACTAGCGGGGGAGCAGATACGCAGTATTTT

d_call: NA
clone_size: many
j_call: TRBJ2-5
v_call: TRBV2
cdr3_aa: CASRWQGFGRETQYF
cdr3_nt: TGTGCCAGCAGATGGCAAGGGTTCGGAAGAGAGACCCAGTACTTC

d_call: TRBD1
clone_size: many
j_call: TRBJ2-7
v_call: TRBV19
cdr3_aa: CASSMRDSYEQYF
cdr3_nt: TGTGCCAGTAGTATGAGGGACAGCTACGAGCAGTACTTC

d_call: NA
clone_size: few
j_call: TRBJ2-7
v_call: TRBV11-2
cdr3_aa: CASSLVRGREQYF
cdr3_nt: TGTGCCAGCAGCTTGGTCCGGGGCCGAGAGCAGTACTTC

d_call: TRBD1
clone_size: NA
j_call: TRBJ2-2
v_call: TRBV12-3/TRBV12-4
cdr3_aa: CASSFGQGANTEELFF
cdr3_nt: TGTGCCAGCAGTTTCGGGCAGGGGGCGAACACCGAGGAGCTGTTTTTT

d_call: NA
clone_size: many
j_call: TRBJ1-2
v_call: TRBV7-2
cdr3_aa: CASSLRVPAGSMGNYGYTF
cdr3_nt: TGTGCCAGCAGCTTAAGGGTGCCGGCAGGTTCAATGGGAAACTATGGCTACACCTTC

d_call: NA
clone_size: few
j_call: TRBJ2-7
v_call: TRBV18
cdr3_aa: CASSPSSGTYEQYF
cdr3_nt: TGTGCCAGCTCACCATCCAGCGGTACCTACGAGCAGTACTTC

d_call: NA
clone_size: NA
j_call: TRBJ1-4
v_call: TRBV29-1
cdr3_aa: CSVRLTGIGEKLFF
cdr3_nt: TGCAGCGTACGTCTAACAGGGATCGGCGAAAAACTGTTTTTT

d_call: TRBD2
clone_size: many
j_call: TRBJ2-3
v_call: TRBV7-9
cdr3_aa: CASSLGTSGGPTDTQYF
cdr3_nt: TGTGCCAGCAGCTTAGGGACTAGCGGAGGTCCCACAGATACGCAGTATTTT